A selection of T cell receptor beta chains follows, all from one sample in a study of neoadjuvant anti-PD-1 for oral cavity cancer. TCRdb's table, derived via immunoSEQ multiplex PCR, lists solely in-frame clones and lacks some. Of about 7,600 clones listed, around 49% are singletons. The sequencing here drew on tumor tissue, taken before nivolumab (anti-PD-1) treatment. The origin of the receptors is a person aged 40 to 85 with oral cavity squamous cell carcinoma. The CDR3 runs from the conserved cysteine through the conserved F or W. Fields, in order: D gene, clone size, V gene, J gene, CDR3 protein, CDR3 DNA. The D gene is left open where the match is weak. Clone sizes are given selectively: once, few, many, or a class where the clone is expanded.

>NA|few|TRBV29-1|TRBJ2-7
CSVEGYPPNNYEQYF
TGCAGCGTTGAAGGTTACCCACCTAATAACTACGAGCAGTACTTC
>NA|NA|TRBV6-1|TRBJ2-5
CASTRTLQETQYF
TGTGCCAGTACCCGGACATTACAAGAGACCCAGTACTTC
>TRBD2|NA|TRBV6-5|TRBJ2-7
CASSYSLAGVYEQYF
TGTGCCAGCAGTTACTCCCTAGCGGGAGTGTACGAGCAGTACTTC
>TRBD2|NA|TRBV5-6|TRBJ2-3
CASSLGTSRPTDTQYF
TGTGCCAGCAGCTTGGGGACTAGTCGTCCAACAGATACGCAGTATTTT
>TRBD2|once|TRBV5-1|TRBJ2-7
CASSLAGGGLYEQYF
TGCGCCAGCAGCTTGGCCGGGGGGGGGCTGTACGAGCAGTACTTC
>NA|NA|TRBV6-5|TRBJ2-3
CASSYSIASTDTQYF
TGTGCCAGCAGTTACTCGATCGCTAGCACAGATACGCAGTATTTT
>NA|few|TRBV19|TRBJ1-5
CASSIGGQPQHF
TGTGCCAGTAGTATAGGTGGACAGCCCCAGCATTTT
>TRBD1|NA|TRBV28|TRBJ2-7
CASSPYGQGAGYEQYF
TGTGCCAGCAGTCCCTACGGACAGGGGGCCGGATACGAGCAGTACTTC
>NA|NA|TRBV7-8|TRBJ2-7
CASSSIEGYEQYF
TGTGCCAGCAGCTCCATCGAGGGCTACGAGCAGTACTTC
>TRBD2|NA|TRBV30|TRBJ2-3
CAWRLAGVRDTQYF
TGTGCCTGGAGGTTAGCGGGAGTACGGGATACGCAGTATTTT
>NA|NA|TRBV6-5|TRBJ2-2
CASRGEHWELFF
TGTGCCAGCAGGGGTGAACACTGGGAGCTGTTTTTT
>NA|few|TRBV5-1|TRBJ2-1
CASSQTLNYNEQFF
TGCGCCAGCAGCCAGACACTAAACTACAATGAGCAGTTCTTC
>NA|NA|TRBV6-6|TRBJ2-1
CASSLAKGALIDEQFF
TGTGCCAGCAGCCTCGCTAAGGGAGCCCTAATCGATGAGCAGTTCTTC
>TRBD1|NA|TRBV5-1|TRBJ2-2
CASSIDRGADRGAVF
TGCGCCAGCAGCATCGACAGGGGTGCGGACCGGGGAGCTGTTTTT
>NA|NA|TRBV6-5|TRBJ2-3
CASRQQGSDTQYF
TGTGCCAGCAGGCAGCAGGGGTCCGATACGCAGTATTTT
>TRBD2|NA|TRBV27|TRBJ2-1
CASGKLAGVYNEQFF
TGTGCCAGCGGGAAGCTAGCGGGAGTTTACAATGAGCAGTTCTTC
>NA|NA|TRBV6-5|TRBJ2-3
CASQRVVTDTQYF
TGTGCCAGTCAGAGAGTGGTGACAGATACGCAGTATTTT
>NA|few|TRBV30|TRBJ1-4
CAWSGEKLFF
TGTGCCTGGAGTGGGGAAAAACTGTTTTTT
>NA|few|TRBV21-1|TRBJ2-1
CASSKDDSPTTTQYNEQFF
TGTGCCAGCAGCAAAGATGACAGCCCAACAACAACTCAATACAATGAGCAGTTCTTC
>TRBD2|NA|TRBV27|TRBJ2-1
CASSPRPREGQFF
TGTGCCAGCAGTCCCCGCCCCCGGGAGGGGCAGTTCTTC